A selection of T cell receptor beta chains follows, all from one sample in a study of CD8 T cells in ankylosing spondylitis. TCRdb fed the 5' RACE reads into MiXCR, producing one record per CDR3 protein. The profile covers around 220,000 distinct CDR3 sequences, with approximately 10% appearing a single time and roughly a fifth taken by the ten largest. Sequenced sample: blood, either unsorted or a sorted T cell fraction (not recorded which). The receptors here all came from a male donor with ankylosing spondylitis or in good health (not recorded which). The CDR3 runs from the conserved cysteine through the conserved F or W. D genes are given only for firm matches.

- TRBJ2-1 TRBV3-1 CASRFEGTQFF
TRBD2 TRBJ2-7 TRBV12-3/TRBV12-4 CASSSGTSGGETYEQYF
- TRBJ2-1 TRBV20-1 CSASAQSGYEQFF
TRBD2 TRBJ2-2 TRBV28 CASQKPLGGAGELFF
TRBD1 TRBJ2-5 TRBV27 CASSFRRGPGETQYF
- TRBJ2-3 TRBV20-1 CSASASQETDTQYF
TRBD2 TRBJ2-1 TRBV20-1 CSARAAGETNEQFF
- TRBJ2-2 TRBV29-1 CSVDGPGTGELFF
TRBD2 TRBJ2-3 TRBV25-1 CASSEIGLAGTSTDTQYF
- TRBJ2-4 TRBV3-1 CASSQDFGQGIKNIQYF
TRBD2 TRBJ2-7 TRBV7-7 CASSPGTSGNYEQYF
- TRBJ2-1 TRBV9 CASSVGGTGGHNEQFF
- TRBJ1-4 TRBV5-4 CASSLGSEKLFF
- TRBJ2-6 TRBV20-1 CSANTSGFSSEANVLTF
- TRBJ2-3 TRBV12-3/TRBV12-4 CASSPRGGDTDTQYF
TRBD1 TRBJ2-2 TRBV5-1 CASSHGPGGESGELFF
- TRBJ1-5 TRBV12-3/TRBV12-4 CASSFWLEREQPQHF
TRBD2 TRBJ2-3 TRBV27 CASGPTSGGATDTQYF
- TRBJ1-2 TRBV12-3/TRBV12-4 CASSYSGTNYGYTF
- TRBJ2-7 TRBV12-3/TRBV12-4 CASSRGPPDEQYF
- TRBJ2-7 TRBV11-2 CASSLLTVEDEQYF
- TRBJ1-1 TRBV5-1 CASSLDSLGGSEAFF
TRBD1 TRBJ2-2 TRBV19 CASRAPSRQGANTGELFF
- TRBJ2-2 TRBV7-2 CASRYGGPNTGELFF
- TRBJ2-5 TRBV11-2 CASSSTTGTIETQYF
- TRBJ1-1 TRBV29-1 CSVDPGTQAFF
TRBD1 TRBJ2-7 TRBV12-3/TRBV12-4 CASRPSGTGAYEQYF
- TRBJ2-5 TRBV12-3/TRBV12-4 CASSSSTGLGETQYF
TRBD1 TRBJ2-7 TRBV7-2 CASSNANRGEQYF
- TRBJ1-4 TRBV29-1 CSVQAGTGNEKLFF
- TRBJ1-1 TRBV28 CASSPPRPAAAFF
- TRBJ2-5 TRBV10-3 CAISESPGETQYF
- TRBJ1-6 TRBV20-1 CSASRVRSPLHF
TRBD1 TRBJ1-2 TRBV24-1 CATSKRTGAGYTF